The source of this TCR beta chain is a study of cytomegalovirus exposure and HLA in healthy donors (dated by TCRdb to the late 2010s). In terms of the full investigation: According to a later analysis, one platform produced both the 120 validation repertoires and the 666 repertoires of the first cohort. The aim of the study was to test whether cataloging public T cell receptors could identify signatures of past pathogen exposure. A separate validation cohort of approximately 120 different subjects was used in addition to the 666-subject first cohort. To predict cytomegalovirus infection status, the study combined high-throughput TCR immunosequencing, statistical association of individual TCRs with disease status, and machine learning. The full study reports these points: Most TCR sequences were observed very rarely across donors, whereas some public TCRs were present in many individuals. A later analysis lacked HLA typing for the validation cohort, so it scored co-occurrence in that cohort across all 110 or so repertoires. The classifier was reported to diagnose cytomegalovirus status with high specificity and sensitivity in both the original cohort and the validation cohort. The study gave a list of some 150 TCR beta chains associated with cytomegalovirus. Of the cluster scores, approximately 95% were above 0 in a later analysis, which found that TCRs clustered in the first cohort also tended to co-occur in the 120 validation repertoires. It was suggested by the authors that the approach could potentially be generalized to other disease states and immunological phenotypes. A few of the identified cytomegalovirus-associated TCR beta chains were confirmed in vitro to be specific for cytomegalovirus antigens.

The donors were included in the validation cohort of roughly 130 subjects, a group kept apart from the 666-subject first cohort. Library preparation used the immunoSEQ multiplex PCR assay. Per the source publication's procedure: A statistical classification framework was developed to diagnose cytomegalovirus status using the catalog of TCR beta chain sequences. TCRdb carries this immuneACCESS record with in-frame sequences only. Its versions omit some clonotypes, under half of them owing to an unresolved V gene in the studies checked, with the rest unexplained. That table gives V, J and clone size, and the DNA gave D and trimming. A total of some 170,000 clones appear in this sample, roughly 90% of them only once. Of the sample, over 9% is held by the ten largest clones. Points on this clone: Its antigen is still unknown. Per-nucleotide qualities are absent, and no much larger clonotype sits a single base away.

The trim is 6 bases for V and 2 bases for J, with a gap of 13 bases between the germline ends. Its CDR3 holds 14 amino acids, cysteine through phenylalanine. Only CDR3 DNA remains: 42 bases, in frame from the first base. The germline V gene (reference sequence) supplies CDR1 MNHNY and CDR2 SVGAGI. The receptor comes from a young woman in good health and CMV-seropositive. The sequenced sample consisted of PBMCs. Recombination linked TRBV6-6 to TRBJ2-5; tentative D gene TRBD2, with 5 bases matching. The DNA sequence is given as TGTGCCAGCAGCTATACTAGAGGGCAAGAGACCCAGTACTTC. Translated, this gives CASSYTRGQETQYF.